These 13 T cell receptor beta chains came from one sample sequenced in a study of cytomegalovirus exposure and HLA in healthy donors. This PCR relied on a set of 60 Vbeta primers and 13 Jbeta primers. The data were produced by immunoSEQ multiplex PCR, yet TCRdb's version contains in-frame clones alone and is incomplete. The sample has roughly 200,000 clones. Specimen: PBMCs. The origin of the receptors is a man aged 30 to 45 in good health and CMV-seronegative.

CDR3 DNA: TGTGCCAGCTCACCGTGGGACAGTACCTACGAGCAGTACTTC. Protein product: CASSPWDSTYEQYF. J is TRBJ2-7 and V is TRBV18; 7 bases agree with TRBD1. In germline, CDR1 is KGHSH, CDR2 LQKENI. V shed 3 bases, J shed 2 bases, and the junction held 4 bases outside the gene matches. The CDR3 contains 14 residues.

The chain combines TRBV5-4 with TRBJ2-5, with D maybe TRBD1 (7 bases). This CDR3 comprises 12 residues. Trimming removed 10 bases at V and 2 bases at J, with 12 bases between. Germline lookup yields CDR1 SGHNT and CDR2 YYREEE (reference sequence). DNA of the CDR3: TGTGCCGGAGGGGGCAGTCAAGAGACCCAGTACTTC. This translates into CAGGGSQETQYF.

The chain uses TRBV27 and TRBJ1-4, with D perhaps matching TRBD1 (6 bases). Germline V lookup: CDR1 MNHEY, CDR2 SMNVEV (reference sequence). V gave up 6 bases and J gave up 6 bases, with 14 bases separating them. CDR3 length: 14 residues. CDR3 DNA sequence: TGTGCCAGCAGCCCAGACAGGCAATATGAAAAACTGTTTTTT. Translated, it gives CASSPDRQYEKLFF. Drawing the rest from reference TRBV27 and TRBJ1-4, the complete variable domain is EAQVTQNPRYLITVTGKKLTVTCSQNMNHEYMSWYRQDPGLGLRQIYYSMNVEVTDKGDVPEGYKVSRKEKRNFPLILESPSPNQTSLYFCASSPDRQYEKLFFGSGTQLSVL.

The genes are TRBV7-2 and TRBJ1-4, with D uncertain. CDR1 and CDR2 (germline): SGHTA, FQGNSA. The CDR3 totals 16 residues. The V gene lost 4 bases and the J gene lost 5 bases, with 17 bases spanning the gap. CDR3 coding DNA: TGTGCCAGCAGCTCTTGGATTGGGCAGCCGAATGAAAAACTGTTTTTT. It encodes CASSSWIGQPNEKLFF.

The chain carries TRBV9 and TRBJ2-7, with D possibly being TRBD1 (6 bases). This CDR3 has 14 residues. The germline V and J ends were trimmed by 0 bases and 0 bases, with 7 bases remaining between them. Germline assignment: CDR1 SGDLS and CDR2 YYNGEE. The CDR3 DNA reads TGTGCCAGCAGCGTAGCGGGACACTCCTACGAGCAGTACTTC. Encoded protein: CASSVAGHSYEQYF. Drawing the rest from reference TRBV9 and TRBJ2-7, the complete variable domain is DSGVTQTPKHLITATGQRVTLRCSPRSGDLSVYWYQQSLDQGLQFLIQYYNGEERAKGNILERFSAQQFPDLHSELNLSSLELGDSALYFCASSVAGHSYEQYFGPGTRLTVT.

The CDR3 DNA reads as TGCGCCAGCAGCCAAGTAAGGTGGATGGCAGACAGGCTCGTACAAGAGACCCAGTACTTC. Protein sequence: CASSQVRWMADRLVQETQYF. This chain uses TRBV4-3 with TRBJ2-5, with D perhaps TRBD1 (6 bases). Germline V gene sequence: CDR1 LGHNA, CDR2 YSLEER. V was shortened by 1 base and J by 2 bases, with 26 bases between the two germline ends. The CDR3 is 20 residues long.

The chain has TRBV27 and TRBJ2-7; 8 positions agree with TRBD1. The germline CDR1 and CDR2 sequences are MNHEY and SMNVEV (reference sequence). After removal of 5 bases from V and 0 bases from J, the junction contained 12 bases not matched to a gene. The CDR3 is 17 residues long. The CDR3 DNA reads TGTGCCAGCAGTCGAAATCAGGGACAGGCCAACTCCTACGAGCAGTACTTC. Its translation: CASSRNQGQANSYEQYF.

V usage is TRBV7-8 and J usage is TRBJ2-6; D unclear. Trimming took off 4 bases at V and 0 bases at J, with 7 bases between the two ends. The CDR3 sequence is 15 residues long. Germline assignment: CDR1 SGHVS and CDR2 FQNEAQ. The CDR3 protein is CASSYWASGANVLTF. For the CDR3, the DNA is TGTGCCAGCAGCTACTGGGCCTCTGGGGCCAACGTCCTGACTTTC.

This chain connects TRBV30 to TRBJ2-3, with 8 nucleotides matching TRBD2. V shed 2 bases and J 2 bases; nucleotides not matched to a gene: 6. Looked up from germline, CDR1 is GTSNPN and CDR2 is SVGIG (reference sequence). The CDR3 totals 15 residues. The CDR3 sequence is CAWSRGGGYTDTQYF. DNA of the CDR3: TGTGCCTGGAGTCGAGGCGGGGGGTACACAGATACGCAGTATTTT.

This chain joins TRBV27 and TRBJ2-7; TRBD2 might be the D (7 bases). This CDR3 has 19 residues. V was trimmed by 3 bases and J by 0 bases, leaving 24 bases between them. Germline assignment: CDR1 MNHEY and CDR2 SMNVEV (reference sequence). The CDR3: CASSLAGAQGTFFSYEQYF. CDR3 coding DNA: TGTGCCAGCAGTTTGGCGGGGGCCCAGGGGACTTTCTTCTCCTACGAGCAGTACTTC.

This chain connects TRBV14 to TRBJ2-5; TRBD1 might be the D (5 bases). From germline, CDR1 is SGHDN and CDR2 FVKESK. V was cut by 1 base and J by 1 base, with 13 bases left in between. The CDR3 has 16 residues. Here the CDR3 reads CASSQVNSGFQETQYF. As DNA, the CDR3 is TGTGCCAGCAGCCAAGTCAACTCAGGGTTCCAAGAGACCCAGTACTTC.

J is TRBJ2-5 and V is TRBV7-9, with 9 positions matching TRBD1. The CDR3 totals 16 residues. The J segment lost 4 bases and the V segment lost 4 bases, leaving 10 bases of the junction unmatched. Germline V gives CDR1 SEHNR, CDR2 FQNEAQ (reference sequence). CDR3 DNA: TGTGCCAGCAGCTCCAAACAGGGGGCAACGCGAGAGACCCAGTACTTC. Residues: CASSSKQGATRETQYF.

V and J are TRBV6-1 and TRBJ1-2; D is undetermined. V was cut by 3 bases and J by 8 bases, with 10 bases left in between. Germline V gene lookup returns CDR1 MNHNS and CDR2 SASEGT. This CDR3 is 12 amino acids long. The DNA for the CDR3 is TGTGCCAGCAGTGATTTTAGTTTCGGCTACACCTTC. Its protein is CASSDFSFGYTF.